Listed here are 15 T cell receptor beta chains from one sample, sequenced in a study of T cell responses to AZD1222 COVID-19 vaccine. TCRdb's copy holds only in-frame clones and misses some; the assay was immunoSEQ multiplex PCR. This table holds approximately 150,000 clones, about 90% found once. Sequencing was performed on peripheral blood, taken on day 0 of AZD1222 vaccination. The receptor set was obtained from an adult in good health.

This clone was recorded only once. The chain links TRBV11-3 to TRBJ2-1, with unresolved D. V lost 5 bases to trimming and J lost 8 bases, with 7 bases between them. Germline CDR1 reads SGHNT; CDR2 reads YENEEA. There are 11 residues in the CDR3. The CDR3 protein is CASSHNDEQFF. CDR3 sequence (DNA): TGTGCCAGCAGCCACAACGATGAGCAGTTCTTC.

The CDR3 region has the DNA TGTGCCAGCAGCGTAACAGCGGGGAGTAGTTCAGATACGCAGTATTTT. Its protein is CASSVTAGSSSDTQYF. This chain links TRBV9 with TRBJ2-3; TRBD2 agrees at 7 bases. CDR1 and CDR2 (germline): SGDLS, YYNGEE. The CDR3 length is 16 residues. Unmatched junction bases numbered 9, after V lost 1 base and J lost 4 bases. Based on the CDR3 plus reference TRBV9 and TRBJ2-3, the full variable domain is DSGVTQTPKHLITATGQRVTLRCSPRSGDLSVYWYQQSLDQGLQFLIQYYNGEERAKGNILERFSAQQFPDLHSELNLSSLELGDSALYFCASSVTAGSSSDTQYFGPGTRLTVL.

The rearrangement uses TRBV3-1 (or the pseudogene TRBV3-2) and TRBJ2-5; D is possibly TRBD1 or TRBD2 (6 bases each). The V gene lost 3 bases and the J gene lost 2 bases, with 22 bases spanning the gap. Germline-derived CDR1 and CDR2 are LGHDT and YNNKEL (reference sequence). The CDR3 runs 18 residues. The CDR3 DNA reads TGTGCCAGCAGCCAGGTTTACTCCTGGGGGGCCAATCAAGAGACCCAGTACTTC. Encoded protein: CASSQVYSWGANQETQYF.

This clone was observed a handful of times. The genes are TRBV28 and TRBJ2-5; 8 bases match TRBD2. With V trimmed by 7 bases and J by 4 bases, 14 bases remained unmatched. The CDR3 spans 16 residues. Per germline, CDR1 MDHEN and CDR2 SYDVKM. For the CDR3, the DNA is TGTGCCAGCAACTTTTTTGACGGGAGGGGGGGAGAGACCCAGTACTTC. Protein: CASNFFDGRGGETQYF.

The chain combines TRBV2 with TRBJ1-4; no firm D call. The germline V gene has CDR1 SNHLY and CDR2 FYNNEI. The CDR3 spans 14 residues. The V end was cut by 4 bases, the J end by 5 bases, with 11 bases between. DNA of the CDR3: TGTGCCAGCAGTGCGGACGAACCAAATGAAAAACTGTTTTTT. Its translation: CASSADEPNEKLFF. The full variable domain, in which reference TRBV2 and TRBJ1-4 provide the parts outside the CDR3, is EPEVTQTPSHQVTQMGQEVILRCVPISNHLYFYWYRQILGQKVEFLVSFYNNEISEKSEIFDDQFSVERPDGSNFTLKIRSTKLEDSAMYFCASSADEPNEKLFFGSGTQLSVL.

V gene TRBV6-5 combines with J gene TRBJ2-1; D perhaps matches TRBD2 (5 bases). Trimming stripped 4 bases from V and 7 bases from J, with 20 bases between. This CDR3 has 16 amino acids. CDR1 and CDR2 from the germline V gene are MNHEY and SVGAGI. The DNA for the CDR3 is TGTGCCAGCAGTTTCGGGGTTAGAGGTGAATTAAATGAGCAGTTCTTC. It codes for CASSFGVRGELNEQFF.

The chain has TRBV4-3 and TRBJ1-4; D possibly corresponds to TRBD1 (5 bases). The V end was cut by 4 bases, the J end by 8 bases, with 14 bases between. The CDR3 has 14 residues. Germline assignment: CDR1 LGHNA and CDR2 YSLEER. This chain's CDR3 is CASSPSRGFEKLFF. The CDR3 bases are TGCGCCAGCAGCCCTTCGAGGGGATTCGAAAAACTGTTTTTT.

This clone came up once. The chain links TRBV5-1 to TRBJ2-1; 8 nucleotides match TRBD2. Germline CDR1 reads SGHRS; CDR2 reads YFSETQ. J was trimmed by 5 bases and V by 0 bases; bases with no gene match: 1. CDR3 length equals 14 residues. The CDR3 here is CASSLALADNEQFF. As DNA, the CDR3 is TGCGCCAGCAGCTTGGCACTAGCGGACAATGAGCAGTTCTTC. Using reference TRBV5-1 and TRBJ2-1 for the parts outside the CDR3, the full variable domain is KAGVTQTPRYLIKTRGQQVTLSCSPISGHRSVSWYQQTPGQGLQFLFEYFSETQRNKGNFPGRFSGRQFSNSRSEMNVSTLELGDSALYLCASSLALADNEQFFGPGTRLTVL.

The rearrangement links TRBV6-5 to TRBJ1-1; tentative D call: TRBD1 (5 bases). The CDR3 extends over 15 amino acids. Trimming cost V 2 bases and J 8 bases, with 18 bases left between them. Germline assignment: CDR1 MNHEY and CDR2 SVGAGI. CDR3 coding DNA: TGTGCCAGCAGTTACCCCCCGGGGAAGGGGTCGGAAGCTTTCTTT. Translated: CASSYPPGKGSEAFF.

The DNA for the CDR3 is TGTGCCATCAGTGAGTCAGAGACGGACTATAGCAATCAGCCCCAGCATTTT. Encoded protein: CAISESETDYSNQPQHF. This chain joins TRBV10-3 and TRBJ1-5; D is ambiguous. CDR3 length: 17 amino acids. The germline gives CDR1 ENHRY, CDR2 SYGVKD. The ends were cut back, 0 bases at V and 0 bases at J, with 12 bases in the middle.

The chain's CDR3 is CASSIGPGQETQYF. The CDR3 DNA sequence: TGTGCCAGTAGTATCGGTCCAGGCCAAGAGACCCAGTACTTC. This chain joins TRBV19 and TRBJ2-5; D call uncertain. Germline CDR1 reads LNHDA; CDR2 reads SQIVND (reference sequence). The V and J ends lost 3 bases and 1 base respectively, with 9 bases between them. The CDR3 has 14 amino acids. The whole variable domain, filled in from reference TRBV19 and TRBJ2-5, reads DGGITQSPKYLFRKEGQNVTLSCEQNLNHDAMYWYRQDPGQGLRLIYYSQIVNDFQKGDIAEGYSVSREKKESFPLTVTSAQKNPTAFYLCASSIGPGQETQYFGPGTRLLVL.

The chain couples TRBV7-9 to TRBJ2-5, with D maybe TRBD2 (6 bases). Germline V lookup: CDR1 SEHNR, CDR2 FQNEAQ (reference sequence). Trimming removed 5 bases at V and 4 bases at J, with 14 bases between. The CDR3 runs to 14 residues. The DNA of the CDR3 is TGTGCCAGCAGCACCCCTAGCGCTGGAGAGACCCAGTACTTC. It translates to CASSTPSAGETQYF. Variable domain in full (rest from reference TRBV7-9 and TRBJ2-5): DTGVSQNPRHKITKRGQNVTFRCDPISEHNRLYWYRQTLGQGPEFLTYFQNEAQLEKSRLLSDRFSAERPKGSFSTLEIQRTEQGDSAMYLCASSTPSAGETQYFGPGTRLLVL.

The J gene is TRBJ1-2, the V gene TRBV15; D is perhaps TRBD1 (6 bases). CDR3 length: 13 amino acids. V lost 1 base, J lost 4 bases, and 7 bases lay in between. Germline loops: CDR1 LNHNV, CDR2 YYDKDF (reference sequence). CDR3 DNA sequence: TGTGCCACCAGCAGAGGAGGGGGCTATGGCTACACCTTC. Amino acid sequence: CATSRGGGYGYTF.

The chain is built from TRBV13 and TRBJ2-5; no definite D call. Trimming pared 5 bases from V and 5 bases from J, leaving 21 bases between. This CDR3 has 16 amino acids. Germline loops: CDR1 PRHDT, CDR2 FYEKMQ (reference sequence). The chain's CDR3 is CASSPPDPTSRETQYF. CDR3 in DNA: TGTGCCAGCAGCCCGCCGGACCCTACCTCGAGGGAGACCCAGTACTTC.

The chain carries TRBV6-2 or TRBV6-3 and TRBJ1-1; D remains ambiguous. V was trimmed by 0 bases and J by 1 base, leaving 9 bases between them. Germline lookup yields CDR1 MNHEY and CDR2 SVGEGT. There are 15 residues in the CDR3. As DNA, the CDR3 is TGTGCCAGCAGTTACTCAGGCAGACAGAACACTGAAGCTTTCTTT. The encoded protein is CASSYSGRQNTEAFF.